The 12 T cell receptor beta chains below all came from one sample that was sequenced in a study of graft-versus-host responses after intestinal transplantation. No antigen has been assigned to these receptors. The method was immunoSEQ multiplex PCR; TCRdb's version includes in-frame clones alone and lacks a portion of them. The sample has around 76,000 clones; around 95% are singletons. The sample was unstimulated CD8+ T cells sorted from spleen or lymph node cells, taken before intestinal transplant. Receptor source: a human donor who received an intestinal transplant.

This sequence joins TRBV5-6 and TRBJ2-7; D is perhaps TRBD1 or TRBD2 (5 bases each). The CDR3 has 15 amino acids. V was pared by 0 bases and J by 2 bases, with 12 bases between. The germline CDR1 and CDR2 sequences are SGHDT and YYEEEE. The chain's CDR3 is CASSLDTGHPYEQYF. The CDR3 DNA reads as TGTGCCAGCAGCTTGGACACGGGGCACCCCTACGAGCAGTACTTC.

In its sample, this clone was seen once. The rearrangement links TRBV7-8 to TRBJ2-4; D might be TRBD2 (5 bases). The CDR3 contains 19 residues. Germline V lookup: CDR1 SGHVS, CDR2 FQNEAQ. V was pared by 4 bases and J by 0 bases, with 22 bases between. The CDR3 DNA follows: TGTGCCAGCAGCTCGGACTCTTTCGATCTCCCACTAGCCAAAAACATTCAGTACTTC. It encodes CASSSDSFDLPLAKNIQYF.

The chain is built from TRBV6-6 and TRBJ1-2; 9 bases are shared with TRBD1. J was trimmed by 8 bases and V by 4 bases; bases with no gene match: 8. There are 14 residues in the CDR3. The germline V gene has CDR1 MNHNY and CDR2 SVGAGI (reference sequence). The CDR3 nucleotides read TGTGCCAGCAGTTGGTACAGGGGGCCCAGGGGCTACACCTTC. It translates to CASSWYRGPRGYTF.

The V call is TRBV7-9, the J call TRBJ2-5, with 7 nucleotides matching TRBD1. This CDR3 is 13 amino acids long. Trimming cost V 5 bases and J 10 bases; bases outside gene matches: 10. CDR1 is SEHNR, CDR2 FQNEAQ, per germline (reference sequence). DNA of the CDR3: TGTGCCAGCAGCGCGACGCCGGGGACAGACCAGTACTTC. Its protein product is CASSATPGTDQYF.

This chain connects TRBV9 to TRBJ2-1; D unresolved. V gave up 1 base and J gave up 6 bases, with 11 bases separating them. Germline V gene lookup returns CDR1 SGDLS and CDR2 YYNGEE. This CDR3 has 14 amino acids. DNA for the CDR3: TGTGCCAGCAGCGTATATCTTTCGAGCAATGAGCAGTTCTTC. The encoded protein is CASSVYLSSNEQFF.

The CDR3 DNA reads TGTGCCAGCAGCTTGTTTTCTGGCGGCCAGCGTCAAGAGACCCAGTACTTC. This translates into CASSLFSGGQRQETQYF. The chain combines TRBV5-4 with TRBJ2-5, with unresolved D. The CDR3 extends over 17 amino acids. The V and J ends lost 1 base and 2 bases respectively, with 18 bases between them. In germline, CDR1 is SGHNT, CDR2 YYREEE (reference sequence).

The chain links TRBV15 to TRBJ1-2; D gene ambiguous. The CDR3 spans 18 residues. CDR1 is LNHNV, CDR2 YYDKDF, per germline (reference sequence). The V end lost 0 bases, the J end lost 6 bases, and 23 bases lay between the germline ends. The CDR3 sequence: CATSRDESRSHRSDGYTF. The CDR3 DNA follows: TGTGCCACCAGCAGAGATGAGAGCCGATCCCACCGATCGGATGGCTACACCTTC. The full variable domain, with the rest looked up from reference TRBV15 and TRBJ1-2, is DAMVIQNPRYQVTQFGKPVTLSCSQTLNHNVMYWYQQKSSQAPKLLFHYYDKDFNNEADTPDNFQSRRPNTSFCFLDIRSPGLGDTAMYLCATSRDESRSHRSDGYTFGSGTRLTVV.

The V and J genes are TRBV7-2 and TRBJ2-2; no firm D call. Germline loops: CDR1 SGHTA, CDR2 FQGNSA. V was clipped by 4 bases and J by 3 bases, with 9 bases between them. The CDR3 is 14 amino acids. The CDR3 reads CASSYGRDTGELFF. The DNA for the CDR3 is TGTGCCAGCAGCTACGGACGTGACACCGGGGAGCTGTTTTTT.

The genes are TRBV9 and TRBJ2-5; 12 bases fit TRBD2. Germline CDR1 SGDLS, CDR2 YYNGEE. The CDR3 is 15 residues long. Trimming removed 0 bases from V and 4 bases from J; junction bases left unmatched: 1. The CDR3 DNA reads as TGTGCCAGCAGCGTAGCGACTAGCGGGAGAGAGACCCAGTACTTC. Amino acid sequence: CASSVATSGRETQYF.

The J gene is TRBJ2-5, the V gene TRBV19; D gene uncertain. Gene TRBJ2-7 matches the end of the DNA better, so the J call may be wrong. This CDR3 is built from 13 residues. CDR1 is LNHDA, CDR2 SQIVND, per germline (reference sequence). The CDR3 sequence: CASSDEVTYEQYF. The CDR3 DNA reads TGTGCCAGTAGTGATGAGGTGACCTACGAGCAGTACTTC.

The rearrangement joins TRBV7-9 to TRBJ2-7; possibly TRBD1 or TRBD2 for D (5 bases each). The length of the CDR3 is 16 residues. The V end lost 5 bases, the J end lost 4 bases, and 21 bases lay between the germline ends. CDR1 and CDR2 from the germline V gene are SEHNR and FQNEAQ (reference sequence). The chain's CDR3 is CASSVPLGRGGYEQYF. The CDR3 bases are TGTGCCAGCAGCGTGCCCCTCGGACGGGGCGGATACGAGCAGTACTTC.

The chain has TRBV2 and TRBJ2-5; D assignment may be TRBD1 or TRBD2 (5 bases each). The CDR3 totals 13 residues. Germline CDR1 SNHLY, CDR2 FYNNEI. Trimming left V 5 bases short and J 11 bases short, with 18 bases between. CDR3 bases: TGTGCCAGCAGTTCGGACGGGGTGGGGGAGCAGTACTTC. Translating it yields CASSSDGVGEQYF.